These 15 T cell receptor beta chains came from one sample sequenced in a study of blood T cells in healthy people across ages. Primers used in a second PCR of about 6 to 11 cycles were a sample-barcoded 5' primer and a J-beta primer mix. Via MiXCR, TCRdb re-called the 5' RACE reads, giving one row per CDR3 protein. The sample has hundreds of thousands of distinct CDR3 sequences; roughly 50% are singletons. Sequencing was carried out using blood. The source of these receptors is a man between 60 and 75 years old in good health.

This clonotype has just a few counts. This chain uses TRBV20-1 with TRBJ2-1; TRBD1 is a possible D gene (5 bases). Germline assignment: CDR1 DFQATT and CDR2 SNEGSKA (reference sequence). V lost 1 base, J lost 6 bases, and 16 bases lay in between. The CDR3 is made up of 15 amino acids. CDR3 DNA: TGCAGTGCTAGAGTGCAGGGAACCGGCGGCAATGAGCAGTTCTTC. Translating it yields CSARVQGTGGNEQFF.

This clonotype turned up a few times. CDR3 protein: CASSLGVGNYGYTF. In DNA form, the CDR3 reads TGTGCCAGCAGCTTAGGAGTAGGGAACTATGGCTACACCTTC. The chain carries TRBV7-2 and TRBJ1-2, with D hard to call. Germline CDR1 is SGHTA and CDR2 is FQGNSA. V was trimmed by 1 base and J by 2 bases, leaving 8 bases between them. The CDR3 totals 14 residues.

Many counts were recorded for this clonotype. J is TRBJ2-7 and V is TRBV4-1, with 8 bases aligning to TRBD1. The germline gives CDR1 MGHRA, CDR2 YSYEKL. Trimming removed 4 bases from V and 6 bases from J; junction bases left unmatched: 5. CDR3 size: 13 residues. The CDR3 sequence: CASSPRTGREQYF. CDR3 DNA: TGCGCCAGCAGCCCCCGGACAGGGCGCGAGCAGTACTTC.

This sequence joins TRBV5-1 and TRBJ2-3; D is ambiguous. V was cut by 2 bases and J by 3 bases, with 10 bases left in between. Germline-derived CDR1 and CDR2 are SGHRS and YFSETQ. This CDR3 comprises 14 residues. The CDR3 loop reads CASSFGQRTDTQYF. The CDR3 bases are TGCGCCAGCAGCTTTGGGCAGCGAACAGATACGCAGTATTTT.

The genes are TRBV7-9 and TRBJ1-1; D ambiguous. This CDR3 is 12 amino acids long. Germline-derived CDR1 and CDR2 are SEHNR and FQNEAQ (reference sequence). V dropped 11 bases and J dropped 8 bases, with 18 bases sitting between them. The CDR3 here is CAGTPGREEAFF. For the CDR3, the DNA is TGTGCCGGCACTCCAGGACGGGAGGAAGCTTTCTTT.

This CDR3 reads CSASRGLAKNIQYF. The CDR3 bases are TGCAGTGCTAGTAGGGGGCTAGCCAAAAACATTCAGTACTTC. The chain carries TRBV20-1 and TRBJ2-4; 7 nucleotides line up with TRBD1. This CDR3 spans 14 amino acids. J was trimmed by 0 bases and V by 3 bases; bases with no gene match: 2. Germline V CDR1 and CDR2: DFQATT, SNEGSKA (reference sequence).

On this clonotype itself: A single base separates this from a much larger clone, so it may be a read error. The rearrangement links TRBV27 to TRBJ2-1; possible D gene TRBD1, 6 bases. The J call may be incorrect, as the DNA end agrees better with TRBJ2-7. The CDR3 length is 13 residues. The germline CDR1 and CDR2 sequences are MNHEY and SMNVEV (reference sequence). Written as DNA, the CDR3 is TGTGCCAGCAGATCCGACAGGAACAATGAGCAGTACTTC. Translating gives CASRSDRNNEQYF.

This clonotype was seen only once. V is TRBV2 and J is TRBJ1-2; weak D call: TRBD1 (6 bases). Per germline, CDR1 SNHLY and CDR2 FYNNEI. The V end lost 6 bases, the J end lost 4 bases, and 18 bases lay between the germline ends. This CDR3 has 15 amino acids. The CDR3 DNA reads TGTGCCAGCAGGGCTGACGGGGGGCCTGGCTATGGCTACACCTTC. Residues: CASRADGGPGYGYTF.

A few counts support this clonotype. The chain is built from TRBV2 and TRBJ1-2; TRBD1 might be the D (5 bases). V shed 4 bases and J shed 6 bases, with 12 bases lying between them. Germline V gene data show CDR1 as SNHLY and CDR2 as FYNNEI. The CDR3 contains 13 residues. Here the CDR3 DNA reads TGTGCCAGCAGTGTTCGCAGGGCTGATGGCTACACCTTC. The encoded protein is CASSVRRADGYTF.

The chain joins TRBV25-1 to TRBJ2-5, with a weak D call TRBD2 (5 bases). V dropped 5 bases and J dropped 0 bases, with 10 bases sitting between them. The CDR3 length is 14 residues. CDR1 is MGHDK, CDR2 SYGVNS, per germline. The CDR3: CASSWSGNQETQYF. CDR3 coding DNA: TGTGCCAGCAGTTGGTCCGGGAACCAAGAGACCCAGTACTTC.

V gene TRBV28 combines with J gene TRBJ2-7; perhaps TRBD2 as D (6 bases). The CDR3 runs to 13 residues. The germline V gene has CDR1 MDHEN and CDR2 SYDVKM. V shed 8 bases and J shed 2 bases, with 13 bases lying between them. CDR3 loop: CASGASAPYEQYF. Written as DNA, the CDR3 is TGTGCCAGCGGGGCTAGCGCTCCCTACGAGCAGTACTTC.

This clonotype was seen only once. A single base separates this from a much larger clone, so it may be a read error. This chain joins TRBV9 and TRBJ2-7; D possibly uses TRBD1 or TRBD2 (5 bases each). The V end lost 2 bases, the J end lost 6 bases, and 12 bases lay between the germline ends. CDR3 length: 13 residues. The germline V gene has CDR1 SGDLS and CDR2 YYNGEE. CDR3 nucleotide sequence: TGTGCCAGCAGCGTGGGGGAGAAAGGCGAGCAGTACTTC. Translated: CASSVGEKGEQYF. Based on the CDR3 plus reference TRBV9 and TRBJ2-7, the full variable domain is DSGVTQTPKHLITATGQRVTLRCSPRSGDLSVYWYQQSLDQGLQFLIQYYNGEERAKGNILERFSAQQFPDLHSELNLSSLELGDSALYFCASSVGEKGEQYFGPGTRLTVT.

Here the CDR3 DNA reads TGTGCCAGCAGCTTAGTTACTAGTCAGTCCGAGACCCAGTACTTC. Translated: CASSLVTSQSETQYF. The genes are TRBV7-2 and TRBJ2-5, with D maybe TRBD2 (5 bases). The CDR3 contains 15 residues. V lost 1 base to trimming and J lost 5 bases, with 14 bases between them. Germline CDR1 reads SGHTA; CDR2 reads FQGNSA.

V usage is TRBV20-1 and J usage is TRBJ2-5; a weak D match, TRBD2 (5 bases). Deletions cut 4 bases from V and 4 bases from J, with 19 bases between. Germline CDR1 is DFQATT and CDR2 is SNEGSKA (reference sequence). This CDR3 has 15 amino acids. Here the CDR3 reads CSAILAVLGRETQYF. The CDR3 coding sequence is TGCAGTGCTATTCTAGCAGTACTAGGGAGAGAGACCCAGTACTTC.

The chain uses TRBV28 and TRBJ2-7; D is unresolved. This CDR3 region has 15 residues. Trimming took off 3 bases at V and 0 bases at J, with 12 bases between the two ends. Germline V lookup: CDR1 MDHEN, CDR2 SYDVKM. CDR3 coding DNA: TGTGCCAGCAGTTTTGACGCGAAAAGCTCCTACGAGCAGTACTTC. Amino acids: CASSFDAKSSYEQYF.